A single sample is the source of the 22 T cell receptor beta chains below, sequenced in a study of vaccination and CD4 T cells after COVID-19. The Oncomine TCR Beta short-read assay sequenced DNA from cultured CD4+ T cells. MiXCR, run by TCRdb on the PCR reads, gives a single entry per CDR3 protein. The sample carries 9,500 to 13,000 distinct CDR3 sequences, more than 65% recorded once. Treatment noted: 10-day PBMC culture with coronavirus spike peptide pools or control peptides (ViraFEST assay). Their specific antigens are unknown. Material for sequencing was CD4+ T cells from blood, cultured in vitro. Receptor source: a human donor who had recovered from COVID-19.

This chain links TRBV11-1 with TRBJ2-7, with D possibly being TRBD1 (6 bases). This CDR3 is built from 13 residues. V lost 1 base and J lost 4, with 8 bases in between. The germline V gene has CDR1 SGHAT and CDR2 FQDESV (reference sequence). The CDR3 sequence: CASSLGRGYEQYF. The DNA of the CDR3 is TGTGCCAGCAGCTTAGGTAGGGGGTACGAGCAGTACTTC.

This clonotype appeared once. This chain connects TRBV11-3 to TRBJ2-1, with 9 bases lining up with TRBD2. Per germline, CDR1 SGHNT and CDR2 YENEEA. V gave up 5 bases and J gave up 1 base; unmatched junction bases: 9. CDR3 length equals 17 residues. This CDR3 is CASSPRAGLASYNEQFF. The CDR3 DNA follows: TGTGCCAGCAGCCCGCGTGCTGGACTAGCGTCCTACAATGAGCAGTTCTTC.

V and J are TRBV4-1 and TRBJ2-7; TRBD1 matches 7 bases. J was trimmed by 10 bases and V by 0 bases; bases with no gene match: 18. The CDR3 is 17 amino acids. The germline V gene has CDR1 MGHRA and CDR2 YSYEKL. CDR3 sequence (DNA): TGCGCCAGCAGCCAAGATGACAGGGCGCCTTCACTACGATCTCAGTACTTC. Translated, it gives CASSQDDRAPSLRSQYF.

The chain is built from TRBV7-2 and TRBJ2-3; unclear D gene. The CDR3 is 14 amino acids. In germline, CDR1 is SGHTA, CDR2 FQGNSA. Trimming stripped 3 bases from V and 1 base from J, with 8 bases between. DNA for the CDR3: TGTGCCAGCAGCTTGGTTAGCCGCACAGATACGCAGTATTTT. Translation gives CASSLVSRTDTQYF.

This chain links TRBV7-2 with TRBJ2-7; D is unresolved. The CDR3 covers 13 residues. The germline CDR1 and CDR2 sequences are SGHTA and FQGNSA. V lost 5 bases, J lost 2 bases, and 10 bases lay in between. The CDR3 loop reads CASSPATTYEQYF. Written as DNA, the CDR3 is TGTGCCAGCAGCCCGGCGACAACCTACGAGCAGTACTTC. The full variable domain, with the rest looked up from reference TRBV7-2 and TRBJ2-7, is GAGVSQSPSNKVTEKGKDVELRCDPISGHTALYWYRQSLGQGLEFLIYFQGNSAPDKSGLPSDRFSAERTGGSVSTLTIQRTQQEDSAVYLCASSPATTYEQYFGPGTRLTVT.

The V gene is TRBV5-4, the J gene TRBJ2-1; TRBD2 matches at 9 bases. The germline V gene has CDR1 SGHNT and CDR2 YYREEE (reference sequence). There are 15 residues in the CDR3. V lost 4 bases, J lost 0 bases, and 2 bases stayed unmatched. The CDR3 bases are TGTGCCAGCAGCCTAGCGGGACGCTCCTACAATGAGCAGTTCTTC. This encodes CASSLAGRSYNEQFF.

The chain is built from TRBV28 and TRBJ1-1; D call uncertain. V was pared by 6 bases and J by 1 base, with 12 bases between. Germline CDR1 is MDHEN and CDR2 is SYDVKM. The CDR3 is 14 amino acids. CDR3 DNA sequence: TGTGCCAGCAGGCTCGACGGCTCGAACACTGAAGCTTTCTTT. Its translation: CASRLDGSNTEAFF.

The chain combines TRBV15 with TRBJ2-7; TRBD2 matches 12 bases. The V gene's germline CDR1 is LNHNV and CDR2 YYDKDF (reference sequence). The J segment lost 1 base and the V segment lost 5 bases, leaving 12 bases of the junction unmatched. The CDR3 is made up of 18 amino acids. The CDR3 sequence: CATSRGLAGPSVSYEQYF. The CDR3 DNA reads as TGTGCCACCAGCCGGGGACTAGCGGGTCCCAGCGTTTCCTACGAGCAGTACTTC.

The chain combines TRBV27 with TRBJ1-2, with TRBD1 as a possible D gene (6 bases). Deletions cut 5 bases from V and 4 bases from J, with 17 bases between. The CDR3 runs 15 residues. Germline CDR1 is MNHEY and CDR2 is SMNVEV (reference sequence). Here the CDR3 DNA reads TGTGCCAGCAGTCCCGAGGGAGGGGGAGGCTATGGCTACACCTTC. The encoded protein is CASSPEGGGGYGYTF.

In its sample, this clonotype was seen once. The chain links TRBV7-6 to TRBJ1-6; D not certain. V was pared by 5 bases and J by 10 bases, with 15 bases between. Germline CDR1 is SGHVS and CDR2 is FNYEAQ. This CDR3 contains 14 residues. This CDR3 is CASSPREGSSPLHF. CDR3 nucleotide sequence: TGTGCCAGCAGCCCAAGGGAGGGATCCTCACCCCTCCACTTT.

The chain is built from TRBV28 and TRBJ1-3; D perhaps matches TRBD1 (6 bases). Trimming removed 2 bases from V and 11 bases from J, with 13 bases in between. The CDR3 has 13 residues. The germline gives CDR1 MDHEN, CDR2 SYDVKM. The CDR3 reads CASSLTGLRAIYF. The DNA for the CDR3 is TGTGCCAGCAGTTTAACAGGGTTGAGGGCCATATATTTT.

The chain recombines TRBV20-1 with TRBJ2-1, with 7 bases aligning to TRBD2. V was clipped by 1 base and J by 9 bases; unmatched bases: 12. CDR1 and CDR2 from the germline V gene are DFQATT and SNEGSKA (reference sequence). This CDR3 spans 15 amino acids. Here the CDR3 DNA reads TGCAGTGCTAGAGGGGCATTGGCGGGAGAGTTTGAGCAGTTCTTC. Translation gives CSARGALAGEFEQFF.

This sequence joins TRBV24-1 and TRBJ1-1; 7 nucleotides line up with TRBD1. The CDR3 totals 15 residues. Per the germline V gene, CDR1 is KGHDR and CDR2 is SFDVKD. J was trimmed by 1 base and V by 7 bases; bases with no gene match: 8. This CDR3 is CATSRGGTANTEAFF. The CDR3 DNA follows: TGTGCCACCAGCCGCGGGGGGACAGCGAACACTGAAGCTTTCTTT.

Judged by abundance, this clonotype is medium-sized. V is TRBV7-3 and J is TRBJ1-2; D is possibly TRBD1 (6 bases). The germline CDR1 and CDR2 sequences are SGHTA and FQGTGA. Trimming took 5 bases from V and 8 from J, leaving 15 bases between them. The CDR3 sequence is 13 residues long. The CDR3 loop is CASSPGGGGGYTF. In DNA, the CDR3 is TGTGCCAGCAGCCCTGGCGGGGGCGGGGGCTACACCTTC.

The rearrangement links TRBV20-1 to TRBJ1-2; D gene unclear. The germline CDR1 and CDR2 sequences are DFQATT and SNEGSKA (reference sequence). V was shortened by 2 bases and J by 2 bases, with 15 bases between the two germline ends. The CDR3 length is 15 residues. In DNA, the CDR3 is TGCAGTGCTAGAAGCGCAGTACAGTCAAACTATGGCTACACCTTC. This translates into CSARSAVQSNYGYTF.

The chain carries TRBV6-5 and TRBJ2-7; D is perhaps TRBD1 (6 bases). Deletions cut 4 bases from V and 1 base from J, with 14 bases between. This CDR3 is built from 15 residues. CDR1 and CDR2 (germline): MNHEY, SVGAGI. The CDR3 bases are TGTGCCAGCAGTTCCCGATCCGGGACATCCTACGAGCAGTACTTC. This gives the protein CASSSRSGTSYEQYF.

V is TRBV5-4 and J is TRBJ1-2; D is unclear. V dropped 1 base and J dropped 5 bases, with 9 bases sitting between them. The CDR3 covers 13 residues. CDR1 and CDR2 from the germline V gene are SGHNT and YYREEE (reference sequence). This CDR3 reads CASSLSGYYGYTF. The CDR3, as DNA: TGTGCCAGCAGCTTGTCGGGGTATTATGGCTACACCTTC.

The V gene is TRBV19, the J gene TRBJ1-5; possible D gene TRBD1, 6 bases. V was trimmed by 3 bases and J by 6 bases, leaving 15 bases between them. The CDR3 is made up of 15 amino acids. Germline V lookup: CDR1 LNHDA, CDR2 SQIVND (reference sequence). Here the CDR3 reads CASSIPGKGGQPQHF. CDR3 coding DNA: TGTGCCAGTAGTATCCCGGGGAAAGGGGGTCAGCCCCAGCATTTT.

The gene calls are TRBV20-1 and TRBJ1-2; the D is unclear. The ends were cut back, 3 bases at V and 4 bases at J, with 15 bases in the middle. CDR1 is DFQATT and CDR2 is SNEGSKA in the germline V gene (reference sequence). This CDR3 region has 14 residues. The CDR3 DNA follows: TGCAGTGCTAGGGGGATCCCCTCCCTCTATGGCTACACCTTC. Translation gives CSARGIPSLYGYTF.

V and J are TRBV6-5 and TRBJ1-2, with D perhaps matching TRBD1 (5 bases). The germline gives CDR1 MNHEY, CDR2 SVGAGI. The CDR3 runs 16 residues. V was cut by 0 bases and J by 11 bases, with 22 bases left in between. CDR3: CASSYSTGTHPKRYTF. CDR3 coding DNA: TGTGCCAGCAGTTACTCGACCGGGACCCACCCTAAGAGGTACACCTTC.

By proportion, this clonotype is large (0.1 to 1%). This chain uses TRBV27 with TRBJ2-7; either TRBD1 or TRBD2 may fit D (5 bases each). Germline values: CDR1 MNHEY, CDR2 SMNVEV (reference sequence). The CDR3 length is 16 residues. Trimming removed 6 bases at V and 1 base at J, with 19 bases between. CDR3 nucleotide sequence: TGTGCCAGCAGCGGGGCCGGCGGCCAGGTTTCCTACGAGCAGTACTTC. This sequence encodes CASSGAGGQVSYEQYF.

The chain links TRBV10-1 to TRBJ2-7; perhaps TRBD2 as D (5 bases). Germline V gene sequence: CDR1 WNHNN, CDR2 SYGVQD (reference sequence). The CDR3 is made up of 13 amino acids. V lost 1 base to trimming and J lost 6 bases, with 10 bases between them. The CDR3 reads CASSELGVGEQYF. CDR3 sequence (DNA): TGCGCCAGCAGTGAGTTGGGAGTAGGCGAGCAGTACTTC.